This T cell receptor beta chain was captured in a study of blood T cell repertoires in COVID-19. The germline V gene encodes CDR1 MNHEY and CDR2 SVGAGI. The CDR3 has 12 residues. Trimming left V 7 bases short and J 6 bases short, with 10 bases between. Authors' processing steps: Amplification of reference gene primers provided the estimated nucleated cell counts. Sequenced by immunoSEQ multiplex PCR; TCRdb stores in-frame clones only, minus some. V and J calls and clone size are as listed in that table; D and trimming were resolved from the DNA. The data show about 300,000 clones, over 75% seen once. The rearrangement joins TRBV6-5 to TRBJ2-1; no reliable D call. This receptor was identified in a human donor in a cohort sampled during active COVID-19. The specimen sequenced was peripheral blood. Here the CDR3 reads CASISTVNEQFF. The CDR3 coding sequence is TGTGCCAGCATTTCTACGGTCAATGAGCAGTTCTTC.